This T cell receptor beta chain was observed in a study of cytomegalovirus exposure and HLA in healthy donors. Germline V CDR1 and CDR2: MNHEY, SMNVEV (reference sequence). V lost 8 bases, J lost 7 bases, and 7 bases stayed unmatched. The CDR3 runs 15 residues. Clones were sequenced by immunoSEQ multiplex PCR, and TCRdb holds only the in-frame ones, with some missing. The repertoire has 300,000 to 350,000 clones, approximately 91% of them found once; the top ten carry about 0.96%. The TCR was taken from a man aged 25 to 45 in good health and CMV-seronegative. V and J are TRBV27 and TRBJ2-1; 14 bases match TRBD2. The sequenced material came from PBMCs. The CDR3 here is CASGKTSGGANEQFF. The DNA of the CDR3 is TGTGCCAGCGGTAAGACTAGCGGGGGGGCGAATGAGCAGTTCTTC.